The 4 T cell receptor beta chains below were found in one sample sequenced in a study of beta chain features in type 1 diabetes. TCRB transcripts that were expressed got sequenced, as all of the isolated RNA had been reverse transcribed. Some clones are missing from TCRdb's copy, which holds only in-frame ones; the method was immunoSEQ multiplex PCR. The sample holds 600,000 or so clones, over 13% seen once. General study findings and limits: People with Type 1 diabetes carried modestly yet significantly shorter TCRB CDR3s in all four CD4+ subsets.

Their antigens are not known. Sequenced material: naive CD4+ T cells from blood. These receptors were taken from a man aged 18 to 29 with type 1 diabetes.

V is TRBV5-6 and J is TRBJ2-3, with 12 bases matching TRBD2. The V gene's germline CDR1 is SGHDT and CDR2 YYEEEE. The CDR3 has 17 residues. The ends lost 1 base at V and 6 bases at J; junction bases unmatched: 9. The chain's CDR3 is CASSLRVTSGRADTQYF. The CDR3 DNA sequence: TGTGCCAGCAGCTTGCGAGTGACTAGCGGGAGAGCGGATACGCAGTATTTT.

As concerns this clone: Different DNA sequences within this sample yield the same CDR3. The chain recombines TRBV7-2 with TRBJ1-2, with a tentative D call TRBD1 (5 bases). Germline CDR1 is SGHTA and CDR2 is FQGNSA. This CDR3 has 13 residues. Trimming shortened V by 3 bases and J by 2 bases, and 7 bases separated the two germline ends. The CDR3 coding sequence is TGTGCCAGCAGCTTGACAGTAAACTATGGCTACACCTTC. The encoded protein is CASSLTVNYGYTF. The variable domain in full, completed from reference TRBV7-2 and TRBJ1-2, reads GAGVSQSPSNKVTEKGKDVELRCDPISGHTALYWYRQSLGQGLEFLIYFQGNSAPDKSGLPSDRFSAERTGGSVSTLTIQRTQQEDSAVYLCASSLTVNYGYTFGSGTRLTVV.

This clone was detected a few times. J is TRBJ2-2 and V is TRBV27; 9 bases align to TRBD1. From germline, CDR1 is MNHEY and CDR2 SMNVEV (reference sequence). With V trimmed by 5 bases and J by 1 base, 8 bases remained unmatched. The CDR3 spans 17 residues. CDR3 nucleotides: TGTGCCAGCAGTCCCCCGCCGGGACAGGGGAACACCGGGGAGCTGTTTTTT. It codes for CASSPPPGQGNTGELFF.

This chain connects TRBV9 to TRBJ2-3, with 8 bases identical to TRBD2. Unmatched junction bases numbered 4, after V lost 6 bases and J lost 4 bases. The CDR3 contains 13 residues. The germline V gene has CDR1 SGDLS and CDR2 YYNGEE. CDR3 bases: TGTGCCAGCAACTCGGGGGGGCCAGATACGCAGTATTTT. Its translation is CASNSGGPDTQYF.